Listed below are T cell receptor beta chains from one sample, sequenced in a study of monozygotic twins with inflammatory bowel disease. TCRdb reprocessed the 5' RACE reads and keeps a single row for each CDR3 protein, giving no DNA. In all, the sample yields over 350,000 distinct CDR3 sequences. Sequenced: blood. The source is a human donor with ulcerative colitis or Crohn's disease, or a healthy co-twin of an affected twin (not recorded which). CDR3s include the opening cysteine and the closing phenylalanine or tryptophan. The order of the fields is CDR3 length, V gene, J gene, CDR3 protein.

CDR3 length: 15
V gene: TRBV6-5
J gene: TRBJ2-3
CDR3 protein: CASSYSSVDTDTQYF

CDR3 length: 16
V gene: TRBV7-2
J gene: TRBJ2-2
CDR3 protein: CASSLTSGANTGELVF

CDR3 length: 16
V gene: TRBV4-2
J gene: TRBJ1-2
CDR3 protein: CASSQAGTTSGYGYTF

CDR3 length: 14
V gene: TRBV20-1
J gene: TRBJ1-5
CDR3 protein: CSAPILQQGTSQHF

CDR3 length: 14
V gene: TRBV29-1
J gene: TRBJ2-1
CDR3 protein: CSVPTSGVYNEQFF

CDR3 length: 16
V gene: TRBV3-1
J gene: TRBJ2-7
CDR3 protein: CASSQGIASGALEQYF

CDR3 length: 13
V gene: TRBV7-2
J gene: TRBJ2-7
CDR3 protein: CASSHPTGNEQYF

CDR3 length: 15
V gene: TRBV4-3
J gene: TRBJ2-1
CDR3 protein: CASSQRDTTPDEQFF

CDR3 length: 15
V gene: TRBV6-2/TRBV6-3
J gene: TRBJ2-1
CDR3 protein: CASSTGSSSCNEQFF

CDR3 length: 14
V gene: TRBV19
J gene: TRBJ2-4
CDR3 protein: CASSPTGTRNIQYF

CDR3 length: 15
V gene: TRBV28
J gene: TRBJ1-4
CDR3 protein: CASSLLGVSNEKLFF

CDR3 length: 17
V gene: TRBV4-1
J gene: TRBJ1-5
CDR3 protein: CASSQALRGPGNQPQHF

CDR3 length: 15
V gene: TRBV28
J gene: TRBJ2-3
CDR3 protein: CASSVSRDRGRTQYF

CDR3 length: 17
V gene: TRBV7-8
J gene: TRBJ2-1
CDR3 protein: CASSLSGGGGRANEQFF